This paragraph covers one TCR beta chain sequence. This sample stems from a study of blood T cell repertoires in COVID-19. Cohorts were assigned according to the clinical history that participants reported. Recovered status in Cohort 3 required two negative PCRs, clearance, or symptom resolution. Authors' analysis steps: Reference gene primer amplification gave estimated nucleated cell counts. Generated by immunoSEQ multiplex PCR, the TCRdb table keeps only in-frame clones and is missing some. V and J calls and clone size are given by that table; D and trimming were obtained from the DNA. The data contain about 120,000 clones, over 80% of them singletons. This receptor was identified in a woman in her 30s who had recovered from COVID-19. Sequenced input: PBMCs or T cells enriched from blood (not recorded which).

The CDR3 sequence is CASSSGTSPPGDTQYF. The CDR3 region has the DNA TGTGCCAGCAGCTCCGGGACTAGCCCGCCTGGGGATACGCAGTATTTT. J is TRBJ2-3 and V is TRBV11-3; 9 nucleotides match TRBD2. Trimming at V came to 4 bases and at J to 6 bases, leaving 11 bases not matched to a gene. The CDR3 spans 16 residues. Germline V gives CDR1 SGHNT, CDR2 YENEEA.